This TCR beta chain comes out of a study of T cell changes during pregnancy in multiple sclerosis. Generated by immunoSEQ multiplex PCR, the TCRdb table keeps only in-frame clones and is missing some. The sample comprises 90,000 or so clones, approximately 90% of which are singletons, and 0.9% to 0.95% rests with the top ten. This CDR3 spans 17 amino acids. The V end was cut by 5 bases, the J end by 3 bases, with 23 bases between. Looked up from germline, CDR1 is MDHEN and CDR2 is SYDVKM. V is TRBV28 and J is TRBJ2-7, with a possible D match to TRBD2 (7 bases). Sequenced material: peripheral blood, taken before pregnancy. The TCR sequence derives from a female donor with multiple sclerosis, enrolled in a pregnancy study. The CDR3 coding sequence is TGTGCCAGCAGTCCCGGGAGGACAGTAGGGTCCCGCTACGAGCAGTACTTC. It is translated as CASSPGRTVGSRYEQYF.